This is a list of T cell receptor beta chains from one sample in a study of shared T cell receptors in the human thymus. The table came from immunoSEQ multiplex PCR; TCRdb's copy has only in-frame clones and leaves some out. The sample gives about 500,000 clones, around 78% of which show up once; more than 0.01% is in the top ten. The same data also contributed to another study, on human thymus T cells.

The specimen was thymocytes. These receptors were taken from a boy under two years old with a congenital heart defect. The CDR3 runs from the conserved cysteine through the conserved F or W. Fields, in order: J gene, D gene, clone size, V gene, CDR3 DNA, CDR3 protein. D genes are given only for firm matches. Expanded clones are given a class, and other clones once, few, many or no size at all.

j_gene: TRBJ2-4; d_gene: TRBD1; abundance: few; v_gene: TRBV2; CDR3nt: TGTGCCAGCAGCGTCAGGGGGCGAGGAAACATTCAGTACTTC; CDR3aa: CASSVRGRGNIQYF
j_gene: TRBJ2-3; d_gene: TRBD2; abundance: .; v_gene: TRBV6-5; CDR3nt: TGTGCCAGCAGTAGCGGGGGGAGCACAGATACGCAGTATTTT; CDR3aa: CASSSGGSTDTQYF
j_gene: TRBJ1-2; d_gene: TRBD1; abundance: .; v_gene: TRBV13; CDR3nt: TGTGCCAGCAGCAGTGCCTGGGACAGGAAGGCTAACTATGGCTACACCTTC; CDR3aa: CASSSAWDRKANYGYTF
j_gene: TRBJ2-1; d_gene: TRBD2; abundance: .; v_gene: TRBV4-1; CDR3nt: TGCGCCAGCAGCCAAGCTCCTAGCGGGAGGGCCGGTGAGCAGTTCTTC; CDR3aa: CASSQAPSGRAGEQFF
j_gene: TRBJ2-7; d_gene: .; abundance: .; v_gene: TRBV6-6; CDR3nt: TGTGCCAGCAACGGCTCCTACGAGCAGTACTTC; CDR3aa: CASNGSYEQYF
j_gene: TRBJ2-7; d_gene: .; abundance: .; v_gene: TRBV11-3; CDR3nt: TGTGCCAGCAGCCCGGGGGTCTACGAGCAGTACTTC; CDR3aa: CASSPGVYEQYF
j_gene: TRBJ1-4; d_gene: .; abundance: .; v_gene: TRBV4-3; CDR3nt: TGCGCCAGCAGCCAAGAACGGGAGACGGCAACTAATGAAAAACTGTTTTTT; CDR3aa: CASSQERETATNEKLFF
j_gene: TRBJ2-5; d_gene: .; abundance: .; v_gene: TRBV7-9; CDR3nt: TGTGCCAGCAGCGTCCGCCGGGACACCCACAAAGAGACCCAGTACTTC; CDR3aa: CASSVRRDTHKETQYF
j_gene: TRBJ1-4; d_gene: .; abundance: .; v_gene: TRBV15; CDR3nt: TGTGCCACTCTTCCCAGGGATGGACCGCCGAATGAAAAACTGTTTTTT; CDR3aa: CATLPRDGPPNEKLFF
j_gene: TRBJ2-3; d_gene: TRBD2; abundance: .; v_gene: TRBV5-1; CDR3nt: TGCGCCAGCCGGCGCCAGCGGGAGGGCCTAGATACGCAGTATTTT; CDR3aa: CASRRQREGLDTQYF
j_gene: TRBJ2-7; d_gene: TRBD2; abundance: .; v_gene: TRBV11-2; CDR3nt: TGTGCCAGCAGCTCCTTCTCTAGCGGGAGCTCCTACGAGCAGTACTTC; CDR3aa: CASSSFSSGSSYEQYF
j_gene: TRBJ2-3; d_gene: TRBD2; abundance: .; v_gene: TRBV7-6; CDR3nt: TGTGCCAGCAGCCTCATCCCTAGCGGGGATACGCAGTATTTT; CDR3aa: CASSLIPSGDTQYF
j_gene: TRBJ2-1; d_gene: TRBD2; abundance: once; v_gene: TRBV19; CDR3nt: TGTGCCAGTAGTATAGATCTTCTAGCGGGAGGCGGGAACAATGAGCAGTTCTTC; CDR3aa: CASSIDLLAGGGNNEQFF
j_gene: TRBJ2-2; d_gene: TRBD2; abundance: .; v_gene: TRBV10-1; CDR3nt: TGCGCCAGCAGTCCTACTAGCGAGGACACCGGGGAGCTGTTTTTT; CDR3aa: CASSPTSEDTGELFF
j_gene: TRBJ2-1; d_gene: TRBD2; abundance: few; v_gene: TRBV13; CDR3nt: TGTGCCAGCAGCTCCGAGGTACTAGCGGTGGGAGGGCCCTCATCCTACAATGAGCAGTTCTTC; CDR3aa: CASSSEVLAVGGPSSYNEQFF
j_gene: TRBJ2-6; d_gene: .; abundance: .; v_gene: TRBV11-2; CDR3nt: TGTGCCAGCAGCTTAGGGACTATTGGGGCCAACGTCCTGACTTTC; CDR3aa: CASSLGTIGANVLTF
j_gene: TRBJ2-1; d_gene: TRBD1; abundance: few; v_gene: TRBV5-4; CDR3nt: TGTGCCAGCAGCTGTACCGGGACAGGGATAAGGAGTGAGCAGTTCTTC; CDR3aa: CASSCTGTGIRSEQFF
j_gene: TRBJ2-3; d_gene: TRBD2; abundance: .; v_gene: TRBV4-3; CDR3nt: TGCGCCAGCAGCCGAGGACTAGCGGGGACGGATACGCAGTATTTT; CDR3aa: CASSRGLAGTDTQYF
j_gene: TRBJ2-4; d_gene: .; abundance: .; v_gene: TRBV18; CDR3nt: TGTGCCAGCTCACCAGAAGGCGGAGGAGCCAAAAACATTCAGTACTTC; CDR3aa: CASSPEGGGAKNIQYF
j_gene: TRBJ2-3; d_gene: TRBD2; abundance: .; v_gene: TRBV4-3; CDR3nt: TGCGCCAGCAGCCTCCGACTAGCGGGAGGGGGTGCAGATACGCAGTATTTT; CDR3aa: CASSLRLAGGGADTQYF
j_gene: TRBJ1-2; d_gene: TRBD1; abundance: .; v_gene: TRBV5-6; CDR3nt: TGTGCCAGCAGCTTGGGGGCCTTTACCGGGACAGCGAAAAGCTATGGCTACCCCTTC; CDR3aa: CASSLGAFTGTAKSYGYPF
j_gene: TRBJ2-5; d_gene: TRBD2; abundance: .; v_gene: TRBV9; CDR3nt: TGTGCCAGCAGCGAGGCTAGCGGGATAGAGACCCAGTACTTC; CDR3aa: CASSEASGIETQYF
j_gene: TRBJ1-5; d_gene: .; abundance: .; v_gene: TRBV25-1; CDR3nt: TGTGCCAGCAGTGCCGAACTTAGCAATCAGCCCCAGCATTTT; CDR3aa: CASSAELSNQPQHF
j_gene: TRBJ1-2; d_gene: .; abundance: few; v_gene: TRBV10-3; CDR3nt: TGTGCCATCAGCCGGGAGCCGGGACCCTTAGGTGGCTACACCTTC; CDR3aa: CAISREPGPLGGYTF
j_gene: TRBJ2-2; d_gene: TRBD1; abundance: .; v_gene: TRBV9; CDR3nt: TGTGCCAGCAGCGTAGGGGACAGGGACACCGGGGAGCTGTTTTTT; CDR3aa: CASSVGDRDTGELFF
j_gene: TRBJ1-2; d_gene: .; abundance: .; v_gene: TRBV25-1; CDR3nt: TGTGCCAGCAGTGACCCCTACAGGGATGGCTATGGCTACACCTTC; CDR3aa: CASSDPYRDGYGYTF
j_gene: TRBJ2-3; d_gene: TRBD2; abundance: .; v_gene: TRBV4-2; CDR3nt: TGTGCCAGCAGCCAAGAACTAGCGGGAGACGCAGATACGCAGTATTTT; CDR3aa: CASSQELAGDADTQYF
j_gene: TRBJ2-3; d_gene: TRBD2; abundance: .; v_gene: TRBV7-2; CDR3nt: TGTGCCAGCAGCTTAGGTCCAGCGGGAGGCGCCACAGATACGCAGTATTTT; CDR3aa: CASSLGPAGGATDTQYF
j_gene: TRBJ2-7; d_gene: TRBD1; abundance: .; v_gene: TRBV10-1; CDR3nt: TGCGCCAGCGGTCCCGGGACAGGGGCCTACGAGCAGTACTTC; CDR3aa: CASGPGTGAYEQYF
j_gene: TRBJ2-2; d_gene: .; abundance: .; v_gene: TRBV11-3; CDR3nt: TGTGCCAGCAGCGACAGGACACCGCGGGTCACCGGGGAGCTGTTTTTT; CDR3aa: CASSDRTPRVTGELFF
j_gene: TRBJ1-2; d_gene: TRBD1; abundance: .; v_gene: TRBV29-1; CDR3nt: TGCAGCGCCAAGGGACAGGTCTATGGCTACACCTTC; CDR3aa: CSAKGQVYGYTF
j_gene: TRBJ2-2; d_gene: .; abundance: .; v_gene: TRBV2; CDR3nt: TGTGCCAGCCAAACCGCGGGACCCACCGGGGAGCTGTTTTTT; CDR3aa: CASQTAGPTGELFF
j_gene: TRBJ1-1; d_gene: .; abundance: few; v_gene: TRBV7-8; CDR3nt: TGTGCCAGCAGCCGGATACAGGTGAACACTGAAGCTTTCTTT; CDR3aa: CASSRIQVNTEAFF
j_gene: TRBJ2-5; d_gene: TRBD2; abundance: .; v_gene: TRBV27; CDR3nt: TGTGCCAGCAGTCCCAGACTAGCGGGAGAAGATGAGACCCAGTACTTC; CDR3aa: CASSPRLAGEDETQYF
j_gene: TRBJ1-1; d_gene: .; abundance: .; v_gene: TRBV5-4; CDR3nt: TGTGCCAGCAGCTACGAAGTCCAGGTGGAAGCTTTCTTT; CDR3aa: CASSYEVQVEAFF
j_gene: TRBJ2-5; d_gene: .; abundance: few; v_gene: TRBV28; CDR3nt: TGTGCCAGCAGGAGAACAAGACAGACTTACCAAGAGACCCAGTACTTC; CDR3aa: CASRRTRQTYQETQYF
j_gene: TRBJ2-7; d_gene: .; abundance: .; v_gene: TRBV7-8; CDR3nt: TGTGCCAGCAGCTTACCAGCGGACCTGTCTTACGAGCAGTACTTC; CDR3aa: CASSLPADLSYEQYF
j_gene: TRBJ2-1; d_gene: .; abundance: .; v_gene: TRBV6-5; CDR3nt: TGTGCCAGCAGGCCAGCGGGCGCGTACAATGAGCAGTTCTTC; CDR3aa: CASRPAGAYNEQFF
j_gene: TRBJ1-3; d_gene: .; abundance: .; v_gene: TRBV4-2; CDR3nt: TGTGCCAGCACACAGCTCAGGGATCCTCCTGGAAACACCATATATTTT; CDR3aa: CASTQLRDPPGNTIYF
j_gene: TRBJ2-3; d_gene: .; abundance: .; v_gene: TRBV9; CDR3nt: TGTGCCAGCAGCACAGCCAGGGTGGCCACAGATACGCAGTATTTT; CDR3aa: CASSTARVATDTQYF
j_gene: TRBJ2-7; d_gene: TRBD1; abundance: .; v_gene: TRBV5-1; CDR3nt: TGCGCCAGCAGTTGGGACCCACTGGACAGGGCGGGGGAGCAGTACTTC; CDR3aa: CASSWDPLDRAGEQYF
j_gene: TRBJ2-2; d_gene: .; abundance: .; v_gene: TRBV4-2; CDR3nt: TGTGCCAGCAGCCAAGATCGGCCAGGGCACACCGGGGAGCTGTTTTTT; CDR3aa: CASSQDRPGHTGELFF
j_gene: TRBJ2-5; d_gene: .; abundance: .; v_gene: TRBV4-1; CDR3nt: TGCGCCAGCAGCCAAGCGATGAGCGACCAGTACCAAGAGACCCAGTACTTC; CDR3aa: CASSQAMSDQYQETQYF
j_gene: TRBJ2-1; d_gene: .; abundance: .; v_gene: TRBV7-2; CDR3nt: TGTGCCAGCAGCGGACTCGCCAGGAATGAGCAGTTCTTC; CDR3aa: CASSGLARNEQFF
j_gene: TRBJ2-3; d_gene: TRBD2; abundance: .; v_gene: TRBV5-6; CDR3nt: TGTGCCAGCAGCCCGGGGGGGGGACTAGCGGGAGCAGATACGCAGTATTTT; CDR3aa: CASSPGGGLAGADTQYF
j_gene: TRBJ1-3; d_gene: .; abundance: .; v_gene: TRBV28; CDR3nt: TGTGCCAGCAGTTTACGGGGGGCATCGGGAAACACCATATATTTT; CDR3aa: CASSLRGASGNTIYF
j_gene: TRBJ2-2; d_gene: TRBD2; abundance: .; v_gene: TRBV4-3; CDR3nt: TGCGCCAGCAGCCAAGATCAGACTAGCGGGAAGTGGGGCGGGGGCCCCGGGGAGCTGTTTTTT; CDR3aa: CASSQDQTSGKWGGGPGELFF
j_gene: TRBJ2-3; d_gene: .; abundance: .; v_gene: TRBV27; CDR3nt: TGTGCCAGCAGCCCACAGGAGAGCACAGATACGCAGTATTTT; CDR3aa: CASSPQESTDTQYF
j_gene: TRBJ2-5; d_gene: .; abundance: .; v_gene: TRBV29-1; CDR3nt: TGCAGGCTACAGGGCGGCGAGACCCAGTACTTC; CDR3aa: CRLQGGETQYF
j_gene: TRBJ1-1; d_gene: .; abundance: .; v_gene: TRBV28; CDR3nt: TGTGCCAGCAGTTTAGGAGGGGAGGAGAACACTGAAGCTTTCTTT; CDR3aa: CASSLGGEENTEAFF
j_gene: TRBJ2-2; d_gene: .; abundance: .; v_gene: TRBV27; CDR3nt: TGTGCCAGCAGTTTCATCCCTTTGGGCAGGGCCACCGGGGAGCTGTTTTTT; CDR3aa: CASSFIPLGRATGELFF
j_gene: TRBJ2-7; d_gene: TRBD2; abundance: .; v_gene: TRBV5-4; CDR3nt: TGTGCCAGCAGCTTGGACGCTAGCGGGACACCCTACGAGCAGTACTTC; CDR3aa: CASSLDASGTPYEQYF
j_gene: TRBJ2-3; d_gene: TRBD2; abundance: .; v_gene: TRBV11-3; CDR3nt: TGTGCCAGCAGCGAGGGGACTAGCGGAAGCACAGATACGCAGTATTTT; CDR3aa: CASSEGTSGSTDTQYF
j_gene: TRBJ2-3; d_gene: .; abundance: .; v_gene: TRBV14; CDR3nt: TGTGCCAGCAGCCAAGTCGGGTCTGGGGATACGCAGTATTTT; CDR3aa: CASSQVGSGDTQYF
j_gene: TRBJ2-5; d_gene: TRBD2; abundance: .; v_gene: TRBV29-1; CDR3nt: TGCAGCGTTGGACTAGCGGGTTCCTGGTGCGAAGAGACCCAGTACTTC; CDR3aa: CSVGLAGSWCEETQYF
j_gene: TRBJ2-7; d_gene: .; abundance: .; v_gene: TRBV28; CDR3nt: TGTGCCAGCAGTTTATGTACATCTAGGGGGTACCATCGAGACGAGCAGTACTTC; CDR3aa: CASSLCTSRGYHRDEQYF
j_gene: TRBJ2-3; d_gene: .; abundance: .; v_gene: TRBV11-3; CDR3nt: TGTGCCAGCAGCTTAGGGGGGGAGTGGGGCACAGATACGCAGTATTTT; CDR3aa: CASSLGGEWGTDTQYF
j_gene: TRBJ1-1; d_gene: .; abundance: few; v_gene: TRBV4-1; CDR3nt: TGCGCCAGCAGCCAAGTTAACAGGGTGAACACTGAAGCTTTCTTT; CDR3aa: CASSQVNRVNTEAFF